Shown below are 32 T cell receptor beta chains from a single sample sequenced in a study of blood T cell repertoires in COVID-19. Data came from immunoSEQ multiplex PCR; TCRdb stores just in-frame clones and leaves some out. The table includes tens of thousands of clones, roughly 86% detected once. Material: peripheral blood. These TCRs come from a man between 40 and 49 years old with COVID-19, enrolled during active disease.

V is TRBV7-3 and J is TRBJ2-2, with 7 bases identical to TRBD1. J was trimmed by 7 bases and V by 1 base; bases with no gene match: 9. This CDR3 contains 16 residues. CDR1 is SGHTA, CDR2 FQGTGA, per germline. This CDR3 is CASSLMGRGLSGELFF. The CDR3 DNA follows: TGTGCCAGCAGCTTAATGGGCAGGGGGTTGAGCGGGGAGCTGTTTTTT.

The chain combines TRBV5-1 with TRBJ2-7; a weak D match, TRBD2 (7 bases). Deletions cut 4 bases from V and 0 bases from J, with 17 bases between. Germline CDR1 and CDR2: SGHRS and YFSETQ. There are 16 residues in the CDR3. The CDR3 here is CASSPAGDMSSYEQYF. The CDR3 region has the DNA TGCGCCAGCAGCCCGGCGGGGGACATGAGCTCCTACGAGCAGTACTTC.

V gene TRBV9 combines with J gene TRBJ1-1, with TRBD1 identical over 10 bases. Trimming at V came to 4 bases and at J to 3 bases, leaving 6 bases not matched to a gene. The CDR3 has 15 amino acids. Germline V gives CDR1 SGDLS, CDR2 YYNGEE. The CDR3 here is CASSPTGTGDTEAFF. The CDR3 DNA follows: TGTGCCAGCAGCCCAACTGGGACAGGGGACACTGAAGCTTTCTTT.

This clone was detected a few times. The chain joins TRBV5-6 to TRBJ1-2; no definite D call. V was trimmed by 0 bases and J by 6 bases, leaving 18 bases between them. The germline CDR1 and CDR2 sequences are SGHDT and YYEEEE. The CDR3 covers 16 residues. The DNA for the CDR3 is TGTGCCAGCAGCTTGGTTGGAGTCGCGGGCACCCATGGCTACACCTTC. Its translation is CASSLVGVAGTHGYTF.

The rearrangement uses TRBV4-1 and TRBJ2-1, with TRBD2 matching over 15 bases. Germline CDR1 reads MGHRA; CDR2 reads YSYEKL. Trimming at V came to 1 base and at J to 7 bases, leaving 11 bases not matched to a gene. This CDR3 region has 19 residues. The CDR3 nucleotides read TGCGCCAGCAGCCAAGCCGGGACTAGCGGGGGGTTAGTGAGGAATGAGCAGTTCTTC. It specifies CASSQAGTSGGLVRNEQFF.

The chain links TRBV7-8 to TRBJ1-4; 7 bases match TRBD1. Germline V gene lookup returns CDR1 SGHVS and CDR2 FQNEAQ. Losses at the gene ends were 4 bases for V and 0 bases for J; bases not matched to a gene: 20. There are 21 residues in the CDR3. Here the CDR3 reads CASSSYWGTAGGDSTNEKLFF. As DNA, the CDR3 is TGTGCCAGCAGCTCCTACTGGGGTACGGCAGGGGGTGACTCAACTAATGAAAAACTGTTTTTT.

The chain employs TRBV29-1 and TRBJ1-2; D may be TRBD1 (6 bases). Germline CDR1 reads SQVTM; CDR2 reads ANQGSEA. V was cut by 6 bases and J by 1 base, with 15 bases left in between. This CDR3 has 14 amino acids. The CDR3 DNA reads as TGCAGCGTCGCTGGGGGCAGTTATAACTATGGCTACACCTTC. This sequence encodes CSVAGGSYNYGYTF.

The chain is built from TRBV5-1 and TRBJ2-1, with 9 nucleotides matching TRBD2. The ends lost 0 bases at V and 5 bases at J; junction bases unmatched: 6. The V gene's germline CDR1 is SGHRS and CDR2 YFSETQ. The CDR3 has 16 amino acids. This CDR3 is CASSLVSGRKHNEQFF. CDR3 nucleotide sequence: TGCGCCAGCAGCTTGGTAAGCGGGAGGAAACACAATGAGCAGTTCTTC.

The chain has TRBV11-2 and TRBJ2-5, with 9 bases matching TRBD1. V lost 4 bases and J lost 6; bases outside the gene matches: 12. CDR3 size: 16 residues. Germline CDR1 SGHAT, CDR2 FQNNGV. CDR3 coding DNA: TGTGCCAGCAGCTCTATGGAGGGACAGGGTGGGAAGACCCAGTACTTC. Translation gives CASSSMEGQGGKTQYF.

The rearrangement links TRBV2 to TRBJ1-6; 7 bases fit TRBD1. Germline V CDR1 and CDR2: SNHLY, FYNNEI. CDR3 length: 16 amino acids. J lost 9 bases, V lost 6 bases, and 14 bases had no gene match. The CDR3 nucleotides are TGTGCCAGCAGCGTCGGTGGGCGTCAGGGGGGTTCACCCCTCCACTTT. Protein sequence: CASSVGGRQGGSPLHF. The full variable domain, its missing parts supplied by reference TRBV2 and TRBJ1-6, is EPEVTQTPSHQVTQMGQEVILRCVPISNHLYFYWYRQILGQKVEFLVSFYNNEISEKSEIFDDQFSVERPDGSNFTLKIRSTKLEDSAMYFCASSVGGRQGGSPLHFGNGTRLTVT.

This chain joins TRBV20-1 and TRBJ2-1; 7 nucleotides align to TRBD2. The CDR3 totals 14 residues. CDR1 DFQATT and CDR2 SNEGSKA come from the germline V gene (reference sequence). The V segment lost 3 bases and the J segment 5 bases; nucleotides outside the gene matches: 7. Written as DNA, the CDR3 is TGCAGTGCTAGTTCAGGGAGGGAGGACAATGAGCAGTTCTTC. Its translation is CSASSGREDNEQFF.

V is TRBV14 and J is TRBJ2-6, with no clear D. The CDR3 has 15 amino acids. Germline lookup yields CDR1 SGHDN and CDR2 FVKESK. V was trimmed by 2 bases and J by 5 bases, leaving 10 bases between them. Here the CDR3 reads CASSQSGTWANVLTF. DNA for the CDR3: TGTGCCAGCAGCCAATCAGGCACTTGGGCCAACGTCCTGACTTTC.

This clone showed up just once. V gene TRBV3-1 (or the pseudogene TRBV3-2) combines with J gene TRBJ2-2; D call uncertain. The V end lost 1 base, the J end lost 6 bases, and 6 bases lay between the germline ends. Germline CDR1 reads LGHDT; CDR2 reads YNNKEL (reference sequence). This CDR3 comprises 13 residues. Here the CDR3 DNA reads TGTGCCAGCAGCCAAGTAGCTTCCGGGGAGCTGTTTTTT. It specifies CASSQVASGELFF.

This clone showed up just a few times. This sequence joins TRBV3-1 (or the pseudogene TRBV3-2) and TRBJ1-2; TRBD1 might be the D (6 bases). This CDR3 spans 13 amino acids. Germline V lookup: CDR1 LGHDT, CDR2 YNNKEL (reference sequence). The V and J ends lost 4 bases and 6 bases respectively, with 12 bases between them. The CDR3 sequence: CASSLTGRDGYTF. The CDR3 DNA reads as TGTGCCAGCAGCCTTACAGGGAGGGATGGCTACACCTTC.

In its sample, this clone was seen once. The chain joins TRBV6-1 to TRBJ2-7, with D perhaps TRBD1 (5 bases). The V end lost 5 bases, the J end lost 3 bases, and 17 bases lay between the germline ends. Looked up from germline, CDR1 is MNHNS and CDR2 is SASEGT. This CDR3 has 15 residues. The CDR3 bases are TGTGCCAGCAGTTCAGGGTCGGGCAGGGTCTACGAGCAGTACTTC. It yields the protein CASSSGSGRVYEQYF.

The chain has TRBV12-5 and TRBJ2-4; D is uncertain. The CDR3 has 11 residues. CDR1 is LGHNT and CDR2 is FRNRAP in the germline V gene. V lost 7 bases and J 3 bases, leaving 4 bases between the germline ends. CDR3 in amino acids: CASVNKNIQYF. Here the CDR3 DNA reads TGTGCTAGTGTAAACAAAAACATTCAGTACTTC.

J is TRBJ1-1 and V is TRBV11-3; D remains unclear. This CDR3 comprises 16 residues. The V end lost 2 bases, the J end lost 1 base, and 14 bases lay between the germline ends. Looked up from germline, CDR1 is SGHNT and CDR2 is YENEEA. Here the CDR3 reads CASSLRTVEGNTEAFF. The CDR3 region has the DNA TGTGCCAGCAGCTTAAGGACGGTTGAGGGGAACACTGAAGCTTTCTTT.

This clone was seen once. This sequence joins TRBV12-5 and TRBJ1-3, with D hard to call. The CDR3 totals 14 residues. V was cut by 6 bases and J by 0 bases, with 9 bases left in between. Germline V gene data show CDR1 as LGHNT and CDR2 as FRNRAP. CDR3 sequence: CASGRGNSGNTIYF. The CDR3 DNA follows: TGTGCTAGTGGGAGAGGGAACTCTGGAAACACCATATATTTT.

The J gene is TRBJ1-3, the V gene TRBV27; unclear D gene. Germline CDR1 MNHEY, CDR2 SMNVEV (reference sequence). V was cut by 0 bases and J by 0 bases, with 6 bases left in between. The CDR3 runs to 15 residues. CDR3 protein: CASSLSYSSGNTIYF. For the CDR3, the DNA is TGTGCCAGCAGTTTATCGTACAGCTCTGGAAACACCATATATTTT.

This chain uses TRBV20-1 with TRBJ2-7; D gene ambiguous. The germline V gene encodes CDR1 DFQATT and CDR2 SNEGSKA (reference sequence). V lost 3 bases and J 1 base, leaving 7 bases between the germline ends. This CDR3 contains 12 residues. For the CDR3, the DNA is TGCAGTGCTAGTCCACTTTCCTACGAGCAGTACTTC. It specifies CSASPLSYEQYF.

The CDR3 region has the DNA TGTGCCAGCAGCTCAGGGACTAGCGGGAGTGGGCTAGCCAAAAACATTCAGTACTTC. Translation: CASSSGTSGSGLAKNIQYF. V usage is TRBV5-4 and J usage is TRBJ2-4; 14 positions agree with TRBD2. Germline CDR1 reads SGHNT; CDR2 reads YYREEE (reference sequence). This CDR3 contains 19 residues. V lost 3 bases and J lost 0; bases outside the gene matches: 8.

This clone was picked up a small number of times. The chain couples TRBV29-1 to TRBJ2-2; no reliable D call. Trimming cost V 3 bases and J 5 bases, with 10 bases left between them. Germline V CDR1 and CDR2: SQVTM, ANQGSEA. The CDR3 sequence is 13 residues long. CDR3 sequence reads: CSVEATRTGELFF. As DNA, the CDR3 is TGCAGCGTTGAGGCGACGCGGACCGGGGAGCTGTTTTTT.

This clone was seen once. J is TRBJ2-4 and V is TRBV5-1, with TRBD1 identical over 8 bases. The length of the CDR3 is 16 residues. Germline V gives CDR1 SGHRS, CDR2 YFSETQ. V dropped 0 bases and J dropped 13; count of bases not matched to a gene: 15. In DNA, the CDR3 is TGCGCCAGCAGCTTGGGACCTCAGTTTGACAGGGGCTTCCAGTACTTC. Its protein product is CASSLGPQFDRGFQYF.

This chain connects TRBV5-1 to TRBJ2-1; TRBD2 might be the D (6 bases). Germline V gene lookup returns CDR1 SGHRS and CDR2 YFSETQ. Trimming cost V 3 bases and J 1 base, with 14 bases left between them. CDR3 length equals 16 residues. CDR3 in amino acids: CASSSMESGSYNEQFF. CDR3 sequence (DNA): TGCGCCAGCAGCTCGATGGAGAGCGGGTCCTACAATGAGCAGTTCTTC.

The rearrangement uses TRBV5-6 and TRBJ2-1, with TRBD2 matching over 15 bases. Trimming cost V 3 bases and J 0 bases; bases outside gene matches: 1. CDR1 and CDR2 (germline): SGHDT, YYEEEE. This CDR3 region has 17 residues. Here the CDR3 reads CASSSGLAGGSYNEQFF. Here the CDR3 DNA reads TGTGCCAGCAGCTCGGGACTAGCGGGAGGCTCCTACAATGAGCAGTTCTTC.

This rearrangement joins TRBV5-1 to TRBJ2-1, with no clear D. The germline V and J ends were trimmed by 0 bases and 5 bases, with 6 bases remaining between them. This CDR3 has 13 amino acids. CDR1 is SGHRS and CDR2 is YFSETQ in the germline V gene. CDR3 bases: TGCGCCAGCAGCTTGGTTCTCGACAATGAGCAGTTCTTC. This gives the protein CASSLVLDNEQFF.

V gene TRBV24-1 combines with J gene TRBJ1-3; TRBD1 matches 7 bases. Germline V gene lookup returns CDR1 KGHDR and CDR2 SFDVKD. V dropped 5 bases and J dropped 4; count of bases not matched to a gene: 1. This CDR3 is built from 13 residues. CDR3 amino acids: CATSAGQGNTIYF. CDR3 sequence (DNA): TGTGCCACCAGTGCGGGACAGGGAAACACCATATATTTT.

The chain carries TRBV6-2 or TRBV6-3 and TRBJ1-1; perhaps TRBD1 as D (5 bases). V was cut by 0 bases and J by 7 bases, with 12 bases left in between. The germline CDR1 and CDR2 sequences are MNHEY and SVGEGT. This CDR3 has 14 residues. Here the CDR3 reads CASSYSRVGVEAFF. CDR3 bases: TGTGCCAGCAGTTACTCAAGGGTAGGGGTTGAAGCTTTCTTT.

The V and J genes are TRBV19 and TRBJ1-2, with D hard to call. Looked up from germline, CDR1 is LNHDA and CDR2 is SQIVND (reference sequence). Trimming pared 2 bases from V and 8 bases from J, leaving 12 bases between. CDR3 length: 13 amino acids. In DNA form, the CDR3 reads TGTGCCAGTAGTATAACTTCAAGAACGGGCTACACCTTC. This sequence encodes CASSITSRTGYTF.

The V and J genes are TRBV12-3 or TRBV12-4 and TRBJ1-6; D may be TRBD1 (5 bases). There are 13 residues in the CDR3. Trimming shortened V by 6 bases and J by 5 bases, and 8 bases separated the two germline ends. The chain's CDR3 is CASRTDHNSPLHF. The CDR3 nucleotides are TGTGCCAGCAGGACAGACCATAATTCACCCCTCCACTTT.

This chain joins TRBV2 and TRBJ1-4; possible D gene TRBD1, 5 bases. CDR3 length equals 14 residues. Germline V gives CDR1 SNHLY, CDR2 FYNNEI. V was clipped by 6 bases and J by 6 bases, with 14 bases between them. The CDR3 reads CASREQVGYEKLFF. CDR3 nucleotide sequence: TGTGCCAGCAGGGAACAGGTCGGTTATGAAAAACTGTTTTTT. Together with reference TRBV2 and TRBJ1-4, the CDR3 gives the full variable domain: EPEVTQTPSHQVTQMGQEVILRCVPISNHLYFYWYRQILGQKVEFLVSFYNNEISEKSEIFDDQFSVERPDGSNFTLKIRSTKLEDSAMYFCASREQVGYEKLFFGSGTQLSVL.

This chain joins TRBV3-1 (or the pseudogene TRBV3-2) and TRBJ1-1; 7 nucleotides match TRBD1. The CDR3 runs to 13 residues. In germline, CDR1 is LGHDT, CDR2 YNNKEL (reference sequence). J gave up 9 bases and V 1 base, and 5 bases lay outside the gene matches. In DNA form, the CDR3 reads TGTGCCAGCAGCCAAGCCCTGGACAGGCAAGCTTTCTTT. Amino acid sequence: CASSQALDRQAFF.